This T cell receptor beta chain was sequenced during a study of blood T cell repertoires in COVID-19. Study-level background: Nucleic acid was either cDNA or gDNA, and it came from T cells, B-cell-depleted T cells, or PBMCs.

Germline CDR1 reads LNHDA; CDR2 reads SQIVND (reference sequence). V gave up 6 bases and J gave up 3 bases; unmatched junction bases: 7. There are 15 residues in the CDR3. Measured with immunoSEQ multiplex PCR; TCRdb has only the in-frame clones, and not every one. Here the sample spans about 130,000 clones, roughly 90% being singletons. Study members were between about 18 and 90 years old and lived in approximately 25 US regions. Two consecutive negative NP/OP PCR tests, clearance, or resolved symptoms defined Cohort 3 recovery. The chain joins TRBV19 to TRBJ1-5; 8 bases line up with TRBD1. Sequences were obtained from PBMCs or T cells enriched from blood (not recorded which). The source of this sequence is a woman aged 45 to 65 who had recovered from COVID-19. This CDR3 is CASRPTGASNQPQHF. The CDR3 DNA reads TGTGCCAGTAGACCGACAGGGGCTTCCAATCAGCCCCAGCATTTT.